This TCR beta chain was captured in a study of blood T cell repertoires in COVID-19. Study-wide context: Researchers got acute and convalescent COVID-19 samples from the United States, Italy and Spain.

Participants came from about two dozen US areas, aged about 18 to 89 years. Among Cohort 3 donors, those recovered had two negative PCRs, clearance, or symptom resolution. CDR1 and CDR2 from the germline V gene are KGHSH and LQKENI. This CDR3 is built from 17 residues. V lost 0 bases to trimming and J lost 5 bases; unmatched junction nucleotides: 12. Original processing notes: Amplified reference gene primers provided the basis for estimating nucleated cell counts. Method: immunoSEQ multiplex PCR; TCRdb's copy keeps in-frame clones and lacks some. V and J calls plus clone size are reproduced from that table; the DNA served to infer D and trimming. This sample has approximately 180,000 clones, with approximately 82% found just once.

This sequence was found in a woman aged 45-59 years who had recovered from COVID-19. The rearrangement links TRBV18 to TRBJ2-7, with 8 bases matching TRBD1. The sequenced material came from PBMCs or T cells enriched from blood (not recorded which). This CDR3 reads CASSPPVSQGAFHEQYF. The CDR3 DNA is TGTGCCAGCTCACCACCGGTGTCTCAGGGGGCGTTTCACGAGCAGTACTTC.